This entry features one TCR beta chain sequence. The assay was immunoSEQ multiplex PCR, and TCRdb's table has in-frame clones only and misses some. The sample holds fewer than 85,000 clones; roughly 92% are singletons and the top ten take 0.41%. This sample was included in a study of technical replicates of blood from a handful of donors. Looked up from germline, CDR1 is MNHEY and CDR2 is SMNVEV (reference sequence). This CDR3 is built from 17 residues. Deletions cut 1 base from V and 6 bases from J, with 19 bases between. The specimen sequenced was T cells isolated from PBMCs. The TCR was taken from a human donor in good health. This chain links TRBV27 with TRBJ1-5; tentative D call: TRBD1 (6 bases). This CDR3 reads CASSLWGVGGLSQPQHF. CDR3 nucleotides: TGTGCCAGCAGTTTATGGGGGGTGGGGGGGCTGAGTCAGCCCCAGCATTTT.